This T cell receptor beta chain was recovered during a study of identifying expanded T cells in peripheral blood. Study conclusions and caveats: Variance in clone template counts between two-week samples significantly increased with total template count across all healthy donors.

Healthy donors had no documented immune events, such as infections, while sampled. TCRdb's table, derived via immunoSEQ multiplex PCR, lists solely in-frame clones and lacks some. The sample carries about 85,000 clones, about nine tenths recorded once. CDR3 length equals 11 residues. The V gene lost 4 bases and the J gene lost 8 bases, with 8 bases spanning the gap. Per the germline V gene, CDR1 is SQVTM and CDR2 is ANQGSEA. In the case of this clone: What it recognizes is unknown.

This sequence joins TRBV29-1 and TRBJ1-4; D unresolved. The specimen sequenced was blood. The clonotype comes from a person between 18 and 75 years old in good health. The CDR3 region has the DNA TGCAGCGTTGGAATAAGAGAAAAACTGTTTTTT. Its protein is CSVGIREKLFF.